These 25 T cell receptor beta chains originate from one sample sequenced in a study of T cells after yellow fever vaccination. TCRdb ran MiXCR on the 5' RACE reads and lists one entry per CDR3 protein. The sample records some 260,000 distinct CDR3 sequences, roughly 4.8% being singletons. The sample here was CD4+ T cells sorted from PBMCs, taken on the day of the yellow fever booster vaccination. Receptors originate from a man between 18 and 29 years old who received the YFV17D yellow fever vaccine.

A few counts support this clonotype. The rearrangement uses TRBV18 and TRBJ2-7, with D perhaps TRBD1 (5 bases). The V end lost 4 bases, the J end lost 3 bases, and 13 bases lay between the germline ends. CDR1 is KGHSH and CDR2 is LQKENI in the germline V gene. The CDR3 has 14 amino acids. CDR3 bases: TGTGCCAGCTCACTGGACACCCAAGGCTACGAGCAGTACTTC. This translates into CASSLDTQGYEQYF.

This clonotype appeared a few times. J is TRBJ2-1 and V is TRBV7-9; D gene unclear. CDR3 size: 16 residues. The V gene lost 1 base and the J gene lost 4 bases, with 14 bases spanning the gap. CDR1 is SEHNR, CDR2 FQNEAQ, per germline (reference sequence). CDR3: CASSLGWRRTYNEQFF. As DNA, the CDR3 is TGTGCCAGCAGCTTAGGTTGGCGGCGAACTTACAATGAGCAGTTCTTC.

This clonotype was observed many times. This CDR3 reads CASSPRGSNEQFF. CDR3 in DNA: TGTGCCAGCAGCCCAAGGGGATCCAATGAGCAGTTCTTC. V is TRBV3-1 and J is TRBJ2-1, with a possible D match to TRBD1 (5 bases). Germline-derived CDR1 and CDR2 are LGHDT and YNNKEL (reference sequence). There are 13 residues in the CDR3. V gave up 4 bases and J gave up 6 bases, with 10 bases separating them.

This sequence joins TRBV6-5 and TRBJ1-2; the D is unclear. CDR1 and CDR2 from the germline V gene are MNHEY and SVGAGI. Trimming took 6 bases from V and 1 from J, leaving 15 bases between them. This CDR3 has 15 residues. The CDR3 here is CASSRLGTLNYGYTF. CDR3 nucleotide sequence: TGTGCCAGCAGCCGACTGGGTACGCTTAACTATGGCTACACCTTC.

The V call is TRBV6-5, the J call TRBJ1-5; 7 bases map to TRBD1. With V trimmed by 5 bases and J by 5 bases, 6 bases remained unmatched. The CDR3 extends over 14 amino acids. Per the germline V gene, CDR1 is MNHEY and CDR2 is SVGAGI. The CDR3 sequence: CASSPGQSYQPQHF. Here the CDR3 DNA reads TGTGCCAGCAGTCCGGGACAGTCGTATCAGCCCCAGCATTTT.

V gene TRBV30 combines with J gene TRBJ1-2; TRBD1 might be the D (6 bases). Per germline, CDR1 GTSNPN and CDR2 SVGIG (reference sequence). The CDR3 extends over 13 amino acids. The V end lost 2 bases, the J end lost 4 bases, and 11 bases lay between the germline ends. The CDR3 DNA sequence: TGTGCCTGGAGTCCGGGACACTTCTATGGCTACACCTTC. Its translation: CAWSPGHFYGYTF.

This clonotype showed up just a few times. The chain is built from TRBV3-1 and TRBJ2-4; TRBD1 matches 8 bases. Per germline, CDR1 LGHDT and CDR2 YNNKEL (reference sequence). V lost 5 bases to trimming and J lost 9 bases; unmatched junction nucleotides: 9. This CDR3 is built from 14 residues. The DNA for the CDR3 is TGTGCCAGCAGCGCTAGGACAGGGATAGCCATTCAGTACTTC. Translating gives CASSARTGIAIQYF.

This chain uses TRBV9 with TRBJ2-1; 8 bases agree with TRBD2. Trimming removed 1 base from V and 2 bases from J; junction bases left unmatched: 2. Germline values: CDR1 SGDLS, CDR2 YYNGEE. The CDR3 is made up of 15 amino acids. CDR3 coding DNA: TGTGCCAGCAGCGTACTAGCGGGCCCCTACAATGAGCAGTTCTTC. Translated: CASSVLAGPYNEQFF. Variable domain in full (rest from reference TRBV9 and TRBJ2-1): DSGVTQTPKHLITATGQRVTLRCSPRSGDLSVYWYQQSLDQGLQFLIQYYNGEERAKGNILERFSAQQFPDLHSELNLSSLELGDSALYFCASSVLAGPYNEQFFGPGTRLTVL.

This clonotype occurred a few times. V gene TRBV7-9 combines with J gene TRBJ2-7; the D is unclear. V shed 11 bases and J shed 6 bases, with 5 bases lying between them. This CDR3 is 8 amino acids long. Germline CDR1 SEHNR, CDR2 FQNEAQ (reference sequence). The CDR3 sequence: CAPFEQYF. The CDR3 region has the DNA TGTGCCCCATTCGAGCAGTACTTC.

The V and J genes are TRBV12-3 or TRBV12-4 and TRBJ2-1, with D possibly matching TRBD2 (6 bases). V was pared by 7 bases and J by 12 bases, with 19 bases between. This CDR3 contains 13 residues. The CDR3 sequence is CASTSTGGWVQFF. For the CDR3, the DNA is TGTGCCAGCACCTCGACCGGGGGTTGGGTGCAGTTCTTC.

This clonotype was seen at least ten times. This chain links TRBV7-9 with TRBJ2-1; 7 bases match TRBD1. CDR1 and CDR2 from the germline V gene are SEHNR and FQNEAQ (reference sequence). J gave up 9 bases and V 5 bases, and 4 bases lay outside the gene matches. The CDR3 has 12 residues. The CDR3: CASSERGREQFF. Written as DNA, the CDR3 is TGTGCCAGCAGCGAAAGGGGGCGTGAGCAGTTCTTC.

The V call is TRBV19, the J call TRBJ1-5; D perhaps matches TRBD1 (5 bases). Germline V gene lookup returns CDR1 LNHDA and CDR2 SQIVND (reference sequence). CDR3 size: 14 residues. V was shortened by 3 bases and J by 6 bases, with 12 bases between the two germline ends. CDR3 coding DNA: TGTGCCAGTAGTATGCAGGGCCCGAGTCAGCCCCAGCATTTT. Its translation is CASSMQGPSQPQHF.

This chain joins TRBV5-1 and TRBJ2-3; D might be TRBD2 (5 bases). Between the trimmed V and J ends, which lost 0 bases and 5 bases, there was a span of 10 bases. Per germline, CDR1 SGHRS and CDR2 YFSETQ. The CDR3 sequence is 14 residues long. This chain's CDR3 is CASSLGGFLDTQYF. Written as DNA, the CDR3 is TGCGCCAGCAGCTTGGGCGGGTTCTTAGATACGCAGTATTTT.

V gene TRBV3-1 combines with J gene TRBJ2-6, with unresolved D. The CDR3 runs to 13 residues. The V end was cut by 3 bases, the J end by 4 bases, with 4 bases between. Germline V gene sequence: CDR1 LGHDT, CDR2 YNNKEL (reference sequence). The CDR3 spells CASSHAGANVLTF. The CDR3 DNA reads TGTGCCAGCAGCCATGCCGGGGCCAACGTCCTGACTTTC.

There are a few counts of this clonotype. The V call is TRBV4-1, the J call TRBJ2-7; D may be TRBD2 (7 bases). The V end lost 2 bases, the J end lost 0 bases, and 14 bases lay between the germline ends. Per the germline V gene, CDR1 is MGHRA and CDR2 is YSYEKL. The CDR3 has 16 residues. CDR3 in DNA: TGCGCCAGCAGCCAAAGGGGGGACTACTTCTCCTACGAGCAGTACTTC. Amino acids: CASSQRGDYFSYEQYF.

This clonotype was observed at least ten times. The chain recombines TRBV6-5 with TRBJ1-5; 7 bases agree with TRBD1. The length of the CDR3 is 15 residues. The trim removed 5 bases at V and 0 bases at J, leaving 4 bases unmatched. CDR1 is MNHEY, CDR2 SVGAGI, per germline. CDR3 residues: CASSVQGSSNQPQHF. CDR3 sequence (DNA): TGTGCCAGCAGTGTACAGGGGAGTAGCAATCAGCCCCAGCATTTT.

This clonotype was observed at least ten times. CDR3 DNA sequence: TGTGCCAGCAGCCAAGATTGGGGCGGGGCAGCTTTCTTT. Translation gives CASSQDWGGAAFF. The chain employs TRBV3-1 and TRBJ1-1, with D perhaps TRBD1 (5 bases). The germline V and J ends were trimmed by 0 bases and 10 bases, with 12 bases remaining between them. The germline CDR1 and CDR2 sequences are LGHDT and YNNKEL (reference sequence). The CDR3 covers 13 residues.

In its sample, this clonotype was seen many times. The CDR3 is CASSQSQGGQPQHF. The CDR3, as DNA: TGCGCCAGCAGCCAATCCCAGGGCGGACAGCCCCAGCATTTT. V gene TRBV4-1 combines with J gene TRBJ1-5, with D perhaps matching TRBD1 (5 bases). Per germline, CDR1 MGHRA and CDR2 YSYEKL. Trimming removed 2 bases from V and 7 bases from J, with 12 bases in between. The CDR3 totals 14 residues.

This chain uses TRBV5-1 with TRBJ2-7, with D perhaps matching TRBD2 (6 bases). This CDR3 is built from 13 residues. Per germline, CDR1 SGHRS and CDR2 YFSETQ. V lost 4 bases to trimming and J lost 5 bases, with 13 bases between them. DNA of the CDR3: TGCGCCAGCAGCGCGGAGGGTGTGAACGAGCAGTACGTC. This codes for CASSAEGVNEQYV.

This clonotype showed up many times. V usage is TRBV20-1 and J usage is TRBJ1-6; D unresolved. Trimming took 6 bases from V and 10 from J, leaving 16 bases between them. CDR1 is DFQATT, CDR2 SNEGSKA, per germline (reference sequence). The CDR3 totals 13 residues. CDR3 region: CSAPTAGVSPLHF. The DNA for the CDR3 is TGCAGTGCCCCCACAGCCGGGGTCTCACCCCTCCACTTT.

This clonotype has just a few counts. The chain recombines TRBV6-2 or TRBV6-3 with TRBJ1-5; 11 bases map to TRBD1. V dropped 2 bases and J dropped 5; count of bases not matched to a gene: 2. The CDR3 spans 15 residues. CDR1 is MNHEY and CDR2 is SVGEGT in the germline V gene. CDR3 loop: CASSYRDRGDQPQHF. For the CDR3, the DNA is TGTGCCAGCAGTTACCGGGACAGGGGGGATCAGCCCCAGCATTTT.

This clonotype has only a few counts. V usage is TRBV7-2 and J usage is TRBJ1-2; the D is unclear. Trimming shortened V by 2 bases and J by 7 bases, and 8 bases separated the two germline ends. Germline loops: CDR1 SGHTA, CDR2 FQGNSA. The CDR3 sequence is 12 residues long. Written as DNA, the CDR3 is TGTGCCAGCAGCTTACTCTTGAGTGGCTACACCTTC. It is translated as CASSLLLSGYTF.

This clonotype showed up many times. The chain combines TRBV18 with TRBJ1-2; TRBD1 agrees at 8 bases. V shed 2 bases, J shed 5 bases, and the junction held 4 bases outside the gene matches. The CDR3 is made up of 14 amino acids. Germline CDR1 KGHSH, CDR2 LQKENI. The CDR3 loop reads CASSPGQGEYGYTF. DNA for the CDR3: TGTGCCAGCTCACCAGGACAGGGCGAGTATGGCTACACCTTC.

The J gene is TRBJ2-3, the V gene TRBV7-9; tentative D call: TRBD2 (6 bases). Per germline, CDR1 SEHNR and CDR2 FQNEAQ (reference sequence). Trimming took 11 bases from V and 2 from J, leaving 11 bases between them. This CDR3 has 12 residues. The DNA of the CDR3 is TGTGCCGACGGGGGACCCACAGATACGCAGTATTTT. Translated: CADGGPTDTQYF.

The chain joins TRBV4-3 to TRBJ1-1, with no clear D. The CDR3 length is 15 residues. Trimming pared 0 bases from V and 3 bases from J, leaving 11 bases between. CDR1 and CDR2 from the germline V gene are LGHNA and YSLEER. The CDR3 DNA reads TGCGCCAGCAGCCAAGAGGCAGCAGACCACACTGAAGCTTTCTTT. Protein: CASSQEAADHTEAFF.